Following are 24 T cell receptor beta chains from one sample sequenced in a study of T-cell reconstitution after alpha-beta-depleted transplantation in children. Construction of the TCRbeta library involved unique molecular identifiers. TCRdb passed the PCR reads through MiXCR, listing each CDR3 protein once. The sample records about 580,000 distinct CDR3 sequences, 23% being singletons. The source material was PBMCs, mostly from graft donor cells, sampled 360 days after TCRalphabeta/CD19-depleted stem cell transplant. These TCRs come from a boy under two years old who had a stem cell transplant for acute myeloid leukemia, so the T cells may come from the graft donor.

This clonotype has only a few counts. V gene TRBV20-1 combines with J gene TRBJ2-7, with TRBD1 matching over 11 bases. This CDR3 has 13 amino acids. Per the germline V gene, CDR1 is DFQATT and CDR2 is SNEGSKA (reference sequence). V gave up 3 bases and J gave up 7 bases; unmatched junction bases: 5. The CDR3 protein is CSASRDRGEEQYF. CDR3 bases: TGCAGTGCTAGCCGGGACAGGGGGGAAGAGCAGTACTTC.

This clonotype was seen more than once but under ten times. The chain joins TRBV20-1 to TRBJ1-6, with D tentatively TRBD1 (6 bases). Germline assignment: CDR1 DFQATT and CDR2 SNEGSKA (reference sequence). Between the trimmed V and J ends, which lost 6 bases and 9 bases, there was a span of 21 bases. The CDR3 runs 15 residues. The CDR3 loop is CSARETGQNFSPLHF. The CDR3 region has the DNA TGCAGTGCCCGAGAGACAGGACAAAATTTTTCACCCCTCCACTTT.

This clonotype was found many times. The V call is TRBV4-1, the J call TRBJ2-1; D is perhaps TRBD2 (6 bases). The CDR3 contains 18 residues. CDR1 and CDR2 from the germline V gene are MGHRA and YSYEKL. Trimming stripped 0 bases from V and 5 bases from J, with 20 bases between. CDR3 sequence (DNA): TGCGCCAGCAGCCAAGATGGGGTGGGAGGCCTCATGAACAATGAGCAGTTCTTC. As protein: CASSQDGVGGLMNNEQFF.

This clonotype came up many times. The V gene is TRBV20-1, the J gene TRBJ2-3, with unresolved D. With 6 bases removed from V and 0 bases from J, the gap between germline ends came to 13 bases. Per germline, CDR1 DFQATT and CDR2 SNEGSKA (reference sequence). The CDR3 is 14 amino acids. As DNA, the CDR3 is TGCAGTGCCACCGCTCAACCTAGCACAGATACGCAGTATTTT. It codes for CSATAQPSTDTQYF.

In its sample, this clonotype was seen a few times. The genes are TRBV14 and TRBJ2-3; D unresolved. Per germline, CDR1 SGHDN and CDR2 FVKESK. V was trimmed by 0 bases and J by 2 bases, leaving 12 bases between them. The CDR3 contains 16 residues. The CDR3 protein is CASSQDIRANTDTQYF. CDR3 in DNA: TGTGCCAGCAGCCAAGATATTCGGGCCAACACAGATACGCAGTATTTT. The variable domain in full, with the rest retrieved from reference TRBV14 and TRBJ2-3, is EAGVTQFPSHSVIEKGQTVTLRCDPISGHDNLYWYRRVMGKEIKFLLHFVKESKQDESGMPNNRFLAERTGGTYSTLKVQPAELEDSGVYFCASSQDIRANTDTQYFGPGTRLTVL.

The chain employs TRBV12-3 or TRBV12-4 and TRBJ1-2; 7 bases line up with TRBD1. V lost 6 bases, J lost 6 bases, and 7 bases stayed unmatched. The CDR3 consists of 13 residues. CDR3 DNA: TGTGCCAGCAGCTCGACAGGGCCGGATGGCTACACCTTC. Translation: CASSSTGPDGYTF.

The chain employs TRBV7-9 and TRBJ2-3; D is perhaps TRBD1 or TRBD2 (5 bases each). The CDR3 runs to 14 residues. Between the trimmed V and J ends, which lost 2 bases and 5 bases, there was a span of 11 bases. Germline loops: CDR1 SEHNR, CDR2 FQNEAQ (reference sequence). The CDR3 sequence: CASSLIGTGDTQYF. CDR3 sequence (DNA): TGTGCCAGCAGCTTAATTGGGACGGGAGATACGCAGTATTTT.

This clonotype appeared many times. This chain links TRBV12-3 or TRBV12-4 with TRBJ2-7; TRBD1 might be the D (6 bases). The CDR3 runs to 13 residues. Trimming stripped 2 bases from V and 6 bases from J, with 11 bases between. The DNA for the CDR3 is TGTGCCAGCAGTTTAACAGGGCGTGGCGAGCAGTACTTC. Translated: CASSLTGRGEQYF.

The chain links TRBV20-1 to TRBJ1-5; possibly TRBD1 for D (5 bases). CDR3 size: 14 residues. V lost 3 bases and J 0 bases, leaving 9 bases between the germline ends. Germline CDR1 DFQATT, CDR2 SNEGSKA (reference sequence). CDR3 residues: CSASLGGSNQPQHF. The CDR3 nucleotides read TGCAGTGCTAGTCTGGGGGGTAGCAATCAGCCCCAGCATTTT.

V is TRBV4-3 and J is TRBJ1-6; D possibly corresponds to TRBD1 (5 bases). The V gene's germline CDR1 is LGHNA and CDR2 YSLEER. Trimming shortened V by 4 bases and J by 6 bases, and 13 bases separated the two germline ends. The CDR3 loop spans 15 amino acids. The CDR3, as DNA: TGCGCCAGCAGCCTGCGGGGACCGATTAATTCACCCCTCCACTTT. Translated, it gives CASSLRGPINSPLHF.

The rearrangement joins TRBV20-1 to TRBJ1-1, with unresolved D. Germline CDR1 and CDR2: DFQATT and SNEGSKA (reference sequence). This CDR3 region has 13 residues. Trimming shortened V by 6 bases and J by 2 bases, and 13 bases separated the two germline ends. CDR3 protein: CSASKTPNTEAFF. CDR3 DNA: TGCAGTGCGAGCAAGACACCAAACACTGAAGCTTTCTTT.

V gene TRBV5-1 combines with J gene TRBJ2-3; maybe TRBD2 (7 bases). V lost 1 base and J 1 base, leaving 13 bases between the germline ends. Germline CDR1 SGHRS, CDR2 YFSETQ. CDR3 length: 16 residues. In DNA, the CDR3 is TGCGCCAGCAGCTTGAAAACGGGGGGCCGCACAGATACGCAGTATTTT. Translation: CASSLKTGGRTDTQYF.

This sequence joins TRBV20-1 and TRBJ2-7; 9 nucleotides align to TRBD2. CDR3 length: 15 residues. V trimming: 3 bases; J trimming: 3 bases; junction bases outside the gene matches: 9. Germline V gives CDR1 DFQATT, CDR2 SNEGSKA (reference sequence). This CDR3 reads CSASGGLAGFYEQYV. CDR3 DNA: TGCAGTGCTAGCGGGGGTCTAGCGGGGTTCTACGAGCAGTACGTC.

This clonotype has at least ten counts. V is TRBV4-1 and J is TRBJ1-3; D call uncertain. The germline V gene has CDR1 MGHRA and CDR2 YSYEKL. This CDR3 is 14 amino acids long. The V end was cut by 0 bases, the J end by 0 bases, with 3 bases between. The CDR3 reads CASSQEHSGNTIYF. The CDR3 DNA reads TGCGCCAGCAGCCAAGAGCACTCTGGAAACACCATATATTTT.

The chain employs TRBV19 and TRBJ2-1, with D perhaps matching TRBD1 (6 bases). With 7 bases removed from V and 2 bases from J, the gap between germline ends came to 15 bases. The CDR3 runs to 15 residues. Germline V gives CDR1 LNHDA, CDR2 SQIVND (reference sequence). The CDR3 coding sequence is TGTGCCAGTAACCGGGAACAGGGTACCTACAATGAGCAGTTCTTC. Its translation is CASNREQGTYNEQFF.

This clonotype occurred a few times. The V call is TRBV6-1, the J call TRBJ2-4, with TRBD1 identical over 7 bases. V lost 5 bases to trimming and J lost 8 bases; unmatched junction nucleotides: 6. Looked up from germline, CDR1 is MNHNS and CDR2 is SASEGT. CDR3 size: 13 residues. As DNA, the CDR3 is TGTGCCAGCAGTAGAGACAGGGTTCACATTCAGTACTTC. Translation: CASSRDRVHIQYF.

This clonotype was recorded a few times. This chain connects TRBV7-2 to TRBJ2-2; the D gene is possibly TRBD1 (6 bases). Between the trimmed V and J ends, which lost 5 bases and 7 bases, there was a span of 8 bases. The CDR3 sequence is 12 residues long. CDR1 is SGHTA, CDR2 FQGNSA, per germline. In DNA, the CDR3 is TGTGCCAGCAGCCAGGGGATCGGGGAGCTGTTTTTT. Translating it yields CASSQGIGELFF. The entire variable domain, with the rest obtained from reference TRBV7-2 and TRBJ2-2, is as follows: GAGVSQSPSNKVTEKGKDVELRCDPISGHTALYWYRQSLGQGLEFLIYFQGNSAPDKSGLPSDRFSAERTGGSVSTLTIQRTQQEDSAVYLCASSQGIGELFFGEGSRLTVL.

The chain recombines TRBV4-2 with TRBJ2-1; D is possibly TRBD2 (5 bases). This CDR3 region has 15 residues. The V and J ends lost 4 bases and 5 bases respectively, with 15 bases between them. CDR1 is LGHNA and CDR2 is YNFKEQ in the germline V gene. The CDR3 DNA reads TGTGCCAGCAGCCCGGGGATCCCTCCCAACAATGAGCAGTTCTTC. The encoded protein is CASSPGIPPNNEQFF.

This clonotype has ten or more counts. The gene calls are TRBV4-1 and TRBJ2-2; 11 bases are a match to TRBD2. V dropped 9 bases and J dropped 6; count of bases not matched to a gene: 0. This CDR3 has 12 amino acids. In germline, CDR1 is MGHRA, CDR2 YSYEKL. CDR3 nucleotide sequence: TGCGCCAGTAGCGGGGGGGCCGGGGAGCTGTTTTTT. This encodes CASSGGAGELFF.

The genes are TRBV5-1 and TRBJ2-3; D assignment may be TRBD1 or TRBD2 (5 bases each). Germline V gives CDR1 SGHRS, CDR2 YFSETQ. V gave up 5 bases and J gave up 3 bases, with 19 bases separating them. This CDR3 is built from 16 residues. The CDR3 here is CASRSGLLAGTDTQYF. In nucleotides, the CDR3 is TGCGCCAGCAGATCTGGCCTTCTAGCAGGGACAGATACGCAGTATTTT.

CDR3 protein: CSVDGGEKETQYF. The DNA for the CDR3 is TGCAGCGTTGACGGGGGGGAAAAAGAGACCCAGTACTTC. V usage is TRBV29-1 and J usage is TRBJ2-5; 8 bases are shared with TRBD2. V shed 3 bases, J shed 3 bases, and the junction held 3 bases outside the gene matches. This CDR3 has 13 amino acids. Germline V CDR1 and CDR2: SQVTM, ANQGSEA.

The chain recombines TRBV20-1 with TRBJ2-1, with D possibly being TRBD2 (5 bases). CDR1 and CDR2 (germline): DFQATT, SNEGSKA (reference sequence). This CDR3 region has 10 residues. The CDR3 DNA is TGCAGACTAGACTACAATGAGCAGTTCTTC. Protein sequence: CRLDYNEQFF.

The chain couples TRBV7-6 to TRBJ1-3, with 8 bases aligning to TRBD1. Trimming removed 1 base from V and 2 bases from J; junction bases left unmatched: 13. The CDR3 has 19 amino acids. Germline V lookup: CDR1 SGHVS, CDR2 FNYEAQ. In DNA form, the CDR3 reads TGTGCCAGCAGCTTAGGCGTTTGGAGACAGGGGATTACTGGAAACACCATATATTTT. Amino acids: CASSLGVWRQGITGNTIYF.

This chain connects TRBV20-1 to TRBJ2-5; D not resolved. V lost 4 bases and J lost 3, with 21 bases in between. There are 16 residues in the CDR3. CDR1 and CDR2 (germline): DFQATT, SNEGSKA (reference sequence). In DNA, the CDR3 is TGCAGTGCTAAACGGCCCCTTTCCGGGTCCGAAGAGACCCAGTACTTC. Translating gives CSAKRPLSGSEETQYF.